One sample yielded the 29 T cell receptor beta chains listed below, sequenced in a study of blood T cell repertoires in COVID-19. Only in-frame clones appear in the TCRdb table, and some are missing; sequencing was by immunoSEQ multiplex PCR. The table shows hundreds of thousands of clones, with 80% to 90% occurring only once. Sequences were obtained from peripheral blood. Source of these receptors: a man aged 18 to 29 with COVID-19, enrolled during active disease.

The genes are TRBV11-2 and TRBJ2-1, with 9 bases matching TRBD2. Germline CDR1 SGHAT, CDR2 FQNNGV. There are 11 residues in the CDR3. V shed 3 bases and J 13 bases; nucleotides not matched to a gene: 1. The CDR3 loop is CASSFGTSQFF. The CDR3 DNA is TGTGCCAGCAGCTTCGGGACTAGCCAGTTCTTC.

The chain employs TRBV15 and TRBJ2-5, with 7 bases aligning to TRBD2. The length of the CDR3 is 12 residues. From germline, CDR1 is LNHNV and CDR2 YYDKDF (reference sequence). The trim removed 4 bases at V and 13 bases at J, leaving 9 bases unmatched. The CDR3 DNA sequence: TGTGCCACCAGCAAGAACCGGGACTACCCGTACTTC. Residues: CATSKNRDYPYF.

The genes are TRBV24-1 and TRBJ1-6; 9 bases line up with TRBD1. Trimming at V came to 4 bases and at J to 10 bases, leaving 4 bases not matched to a gene. This CDR3 region has 14 residues. Germline values: CDR1 KGHDR, CDR2 SFDVKD. CDR3 in amino acids: CATSETGGRSPLHF. Written as DNA, the CDR3 is TGTGCCACCAGTGAAACAGGGGGCCGATCACCCCTCCACTTT.

This sequence joins TRBV6-5 and TRBJ1-1; TRBD1 might be the D (6 bases). Trimming cost V 7 bases and J 0 bases, with 12 bases left between them. CDR1 is MNHEY, CDR2 SVGAGI, per germline. The CDR3 loop spans 14 amino acids. The CDR3 bases are TGTGCCAGCACCCCCCAGGGGATGAACACTGAAGCTTTCTTT. It translates to CASTPQGMNTEAFF.

This sequence joins TRBV20-1 and TRBJ1-5; D gene unclear. The length of the CDR3 is 14 residues. Between the trimmed V and J ends, which lost 3 bases and 3 bases, there was a span of 12 bases. The germline CDR1 and CDR2 sequences are DFQATT and SNEGSKA (reference sequence). The CDR3 protein is CSASEQTINQPQHF. CDR3 nucleotides: TGCAGTGCTAGTGAACAGACAATCAATCAGCCCCAGCATTTT.

This chain links TRBV10-3 with TRBJ2-1; 7 nucleotides match TRBD1. The germline V gene encodes CDR1 ENHRY and CDR2 SYGVKD. The CDR3 extends over 15 amino acids. The trim removed 0 bases at V and 3 bases at J, leaving 2 bases unmatched. CDR3: CAISESGGDYNEQFF. The CDR3 nucleotides are TGTGCCATCAGTGAGTCAGGGGGCGACTACAATGAGCAGTTCTTC.

The chain links TRBV19 to TRBJ2-3, with no clear D. V lost 1 base and J lost 1, with 6 bases in between. This CDR3 is built from 14 residues. The germline V gene encodes CDR1 LNHDA and CDR2 SQIVND (reference sequence). In nucleotides, the CDR3 is TGTGCCAGTAGTATAGCCGGAGGCACAGATACGCAGTATTTT. The encoded protein is CASSIAGGTDTQYF.

The chain combines TRBV14 with TRBJ2-7; TRBD1 matches 9 bases. This CDR3 is 20 amino acids long. Germline-derived CDR1 and CDR2 are SGHDN and FVKESK. J was trimmed by 0 bases and V by 3 bases; bases with no gene match: 18. CDR3 protein: CASSHTGTGLWGLSSYEQYF. The DNA for the CDR3 is TGTGCCAGCAGCCATACCGGGACAGGGTTGTGGGGACTGAGCTCCTACGAGCAGTACTTC.

The CDR3 DNA follows: TGTGCCAGCACCACCCGCCCGGACAGCACCGGGGAGCTGTTTTTT. It yields the protein CASTTRPDSTGELFF. The chain joins TRBV7-8 to TRBJ2-2; possibly TRBD1 for D (6 bases). Germline V CDR1 and CDR2: SGHVS, FQNEAQ. This CDR3 comprises 15 residues. V was clipped by 7 bases and J by 4 bases, with 16 bases between them.

The chain joins TRBV5-6 to TRBJ2-1, with D maybe TRBD2 (6 bases). Per the germline V gene, CDR1 is SGHDT and CDR2 is YYEEEE. V was pared by 2 bases and J by 2 bases, with 23 bases between. This CDR3 comprises 19 residues. In nucleotides, the CDR3 is TGTGCCAGCAGCTTTCGGTCTCTTCCGGGACTCCGGGCCTACAATGAGCAGTTCTTC. Amino acids: CASSFRSLPGLRAYNEQFF.

As for this clone: Because it lacks the conserved phenylalanine or tryptophan at the end, this CDR3 is likely a read error. Because the CDR3's place on the DNA is in doubt, the DNA is left out and the CDR3 is given as listed by TCRdb. The gene calls are TRBV28 and TRBJ2-7; the table names TRBD2, a call not compared with the DNA. The CDR3 has 10 amino acids, counting both end residues. CDR1 MDHEN and CDR2 SYDVKM come from the germline V gene. The CDR3 is CASSLAGESH.

A few counts support this clone. V usage is TRBV2 and J usage is TRBJ1-1; 8 bases are shared with TRBD1. V was pared by 5 bases and J by 5 bases, with 7 bases of the junction left unmatched. In germline, CDR1 is SNHLY, CDR2 FYNNEI. The CDR3 has 14 amino acids. DNA for the CDR3: TGTGCCAGCAGTAAACAGGGGGATCAGACTGAAGCTTTCTTT. Protein product: CASSKQGDQTEAFF.

The genes are TRBV4-2 and TRBJ2-3; D is unresolved. CDR3 length: 16 amino acids. Germline CDR1 LGHNA, CDR2 YNFKEQ. The V and J ends lost 1 base and 0 bases respectively, with 11 bases between them. In nucleotides, the CDR3 is TGTGCCAGCAGCCAAGTTAGCCTCTCTAGCACAGATACGCAGTATTTT. Amino acid sequence: CASSQVSLSSTDTQYF.

V gene TRBV7-9 combines with J gene TRBJ2-7; 8 nucleotides agree with TRBD2. V lost 3 bases and J lost 3; bases outside the gene matches: 4. This CDR3 has 14 amino acids. Germline CDR1 is SEHNR and CDR2 is FQNEAQ (reference sequence). The CDR3 region has the DNA TGTGCCAGCAGCTTCTTGACTAGCGACTACGAGCAGTACTTC. Its protein is CASSFLTSDYEQYF.

The chain couples TRBV3-1 (or the pseudogene TRBV3-2) to TRBJ2-3; D may be TRBD2 (6 bases). Between the trimmed V and J ends, which lost 4 bases and 2 bases, there was a span of 16 bases. The CDR3 has 16 residues. Germline loops: CDR1 LGHDT, CDR2 YNNKEL (reference sequence). The CDR3 spells CASSLRGLSDTDTQYF. The DNA for the CDR3 is TGTGCCAGCAGCCTTCGAGGACTATCGGACACAGATACGCAGTATTTT.

V and J are TRBV7-8 and TRBJ1-5; D possibly corresponds to TRBD1 (6 bases). Per germline, CDR1 SGHVS and CDR2 FQNEAQ. CDR3 length equals 15 residues. Trimming cost V 5 bases and J 3 bases, with 14 bases left between them. DNA for the CDR3: TGTGCCAGCAGCCCCACAGGGATCTACAATCAGCCCCAGCATTTT. Translated: CASSPTGIYNQPQHF. Complete variable domain (other parts from reference TRBV7-8 and TRBJ1-5): GAGVSQSPRYKVAKRGQDVALRCDPISGHVSLFWYQQALGQGPEFLTYFQNEAQLDKSGLPSDRFFAERPEGSVSTLKIQRTQQEDSAVYLCASSPTGIYNQPQHFGDGTRLSIL.

The CDR3, as DNA: TGTGCCAGCAGTTTAGACCGGTACTACGAGCAGTACTTC. It is translated as CASSLDRYYEQYF. This chain uses TRBV12-3 or TRBV12-4 with TRBJ2-7; no reliable D call. V was cut by 1 base and J by 3 bases, with 7 bases left in between. CDR3 length equals 13 residues.

This clone was detected once. The chain joins TRBV6-1 to TRBJ2-7, with TRBD2 matching over 12 bases. V was clipped by 4 bases and J by 2 bases; unmatched bases: 9. Germline lookup yields CDR1 MNHNS and CDR2 SASEGT. The CDR3 has 17 residues. CDR3 in amino acids: CASSGGGLAGKAYEQYF. CDR3 in DNA: TGTGCCAGCAGTGGAGGGGGACTAGCGGGCAAAGCCTACGAGCAGTACTTC.

The V and J genes are TRBV5-4 and TRBJ2-3; TRBD1 aligns across 10 bases. The CDR3 spans 15 residues. V lost 0 bases and J lost 6; bases outside the gene matches: 4. Per the germline V gene, CDR1 is SGHNT and CDR2 is YYREEE (reference sequence). The CDR3 DNA reads as TGTGCCAGCAGCTTGGGACAGGGGGCTGGTGATACGCAGTATTTT. This encodes CASSLGQGAGDTQYF.

V usage is TRBV21-1 and J usage is TRBJ1-6. TRBV21-1 is designated a pseudogene. There are 15 residues in the CDR3. The CDR3 reads CASPPSSSYNSPLHF. The DNA for the CDR3 is TGTGCCAGCCCGCCGAGCTCCTCCTATAATTCACCCCTCCACTTT.

V is TRBV6-1 and J is TRBJ1-1; D gene ambiguous. The CDR3 runs 13 residues. V was cut by 3 bases and J by 3 bases, with 8 bases left in between. In germline, CDR1 is MNHNS, CDR2 SASEGT. The CDR3 region has the DNA TGTGCCAGCAGTGATCGTGCGTACACTGAAGCTTTCTTT. Translation gives CASSDRAYTEAFF.

This clone was picked up one time. The V call is TRBV5-1, the J call TRBJ2-1; 13 nucleotides agree with TRBD2. The V gene's germline CDR1 is SGHRS and CDR2 YFSETQ. Trimming removed 0 bases from V and 6 bases from J; junction bases left unmatched: 3. The length of the CDR3 is 16 residues. CDR3 amino acids: CASSLGGLAGVNEQFF. The CDR3 DNA follows: TGCGCCAGCAGCTTGGGAGGACTAGCGGGAGTCAATGAGCAGTTCTTC. Full variable domain (missing parts from reference TRBV5-1 and TRBJ2-1): KAGVTQTPRYLIKTRGQQVTLSCSPISGHRSVSWYQQTPGQGLQFLFEYFSETQRNKGNFPGRFSGRQFSNSRSEMNVSTLELGDSALYLCASSLGGLAGVNEQFFGPGTRLTVL.

This chain connects TRBV10-2 to TRBJ2-2; 12 nucleotides align to TRBD2. The CDR3 extends over 15 amino acids. Per germline, CDR1 WSHSY and CDR2 SAAADI. Trimming took 8 bases from V and 7 from J; bases not matched to a gene: 8. This CDR3 is CASGRLAGDVGELFF. CDR3 bases: TGCGCCAGCGGGAGACTAGCGGGAGATGTCGGGGAGCTGTTTTTT.

The J gene is TRBJ1-6, the V gene TRBV27, with TRBD1 matching 9 bases. CDR1 MNHEY and CDR2 SMNVEV come from the germline V gene (reference sequence). V gave up 6 bases and J gave up 5 bases; unmatched junction bases: 11. This CDR3 contains 17 residues. The CDR3: CASRRYSGTGNNSPLHF. CDR3 DNA: TGTGCCAGCAGGCGGTACTCCGGGACAGGGAATAATTCACCCCTCCACTTT.

The rearrangement links TRBV7-9 to TRBJ2-1; D may be TRBD1 (6 bases). Germline CDR1 is SEHNR and CDR2 is FQNEAQ (reference sequence). This CDR3 has 13 amino acids. With 6 bases removed from V and 4 bases from J, the gap between germline ends came to 10 bases. In DNA, the CDR3 is TGTGCCAGCAGGGCAGGGGCTTACAATGAGCAGTTCTTC. It codes for CASRAGAYNEQFF. The variable domain in full, completed from reference TRBV7-9 and TRBJ2-1, reads DTGVSQNPRHKITKRGQNVTFRCDPISEHNRLYWYRQTLGQGPEFLTYFQNEAQLEKSRLLSDRFSAERPKGSFSTLEIQRTEQGDSAMYLCASRAGAYNEQFFGPGTRLTVL.

The rearrangement joins TRBV12-3 or TRBV12-4 to TRBJ1-2, with TRBD1 matching 8 bases. This CDR3 has 12 amino acids. V lost 8 bases to trimming and J lost 6 bases; unmatched junction nucleotides: 5. CDR3 in amino acids: CASLGQGDGYTF. The CDR3, as DNA: TGTGCCAGCCTCGGACAGGGAGATGGCTACACCTTC.

This chain uses TRBV29-1 with TRBJ1-4; 7 bases are a match to TRBD1. Germline-derived CDR1 and CDR2 are SQVTM and ANQGSEA. The junction had 9 bases not matched to a gene; V was cut back by 6 bases and J by 8 bases. The CDR3 loop spans 13 amino acids. As DNA, the CDR3 is TGCAGCGTAGAGGGGGCGGGTGGAGAAAAACTGTTTTTT. Translating it yields CSVEGAGGEKLFF.

CDR3 residues: CASSATGGDYNEQFF. In nucleotides, the CDR3 is TGTGCCAGCAGCGCTACAGGGGGCGACTACAATGAGCAGTTCTTC. The J gene is TRBJ2-1, the V gene TRBV7-8; TRBD1 matches at 9 bases. This CDR3 is 15 amino acids long. V shed 5 bases, J shed 3 bases, and the junction held 5 bases outside the gene matches. CDR1 and CDR2 from the germline V gene are SGHVS and FQNEAQ. Looking up the rest from reference TRBV7-8 and TRBJ2-1 gives the full variable domain: GAGVSQSPRYKVAKRGQDVALRCDPISGHVSLFWYQQALGQGPEFLTYFQNEAQLDKSGLPSDRFFAERPEGSVSTLKIQRTQQEDSAVYLCASSATGGDYNEQFFGPGTRLTVL.

The genes are TRBV5-1 and TRBJ2-1; 10 bases align to TRBD2. CDR1 is SGHRS and CDR2 is YFSETQ in the germline V gene. V dropped 4 bases and J dropped 0; count of bases not matched to a gene: 10. The CDR3 sequence is 18 residues long. CDR3 loop: CASSPTSGLFSSYNEQFF. DNA for the CDR3: TGCGCCAGCAGCCCGACTAGCGGGCTATTCAGCTCCTACAATGAGCAGTTCTTC.